This T cell receptor beta chain was observed in a study of cytomegalovirus exposure and HLA in healthy donors. This CDR3 is 16 amino acids long. Per germline, CDR1 SGDLS and CDR2 YYNGEE. On this clone: The junction does not match germline at one end; this may be a read error.

Amplification used 60 Vbeta primers and 13 Jbeta primers. TCRdb's table, derived via immunoSEQ multiplex PCR, lists solely in-frame clones and lacks some. The sample consists of 200,000 to 250,000 clones, over 80% of them appearing once. V usage is TRBV9 and J usage is TRBJ1-2; 9 positions agree with TRBD1. The origin of this receptor is a boy aged 2 to 10 in good health and CMV-seronegative. Sequenced: PBMCs. The CDR3 here is CASSVDGTGSIGGYAF. The DNA of the CDR3 is TGTGCCAGCAGCGTAGATGGGACAGGGTCAATTGGGGGCTACGCCTTC.